This TCR beta chain is drawn from a study of regulatory T cells in long-lasting Graves disease. The sample holds many counts of this clonotype. The CDR3 has 13 amino acids. From germline, CDR1 is LNHNV and CDR2 YYDKDF (reference sequence). Deletions cut 3 bases from V and 2 bases from J, with 7 bases between. Time point in this sample: persistent/refractory GD, antithyroid drugs over 5 years with positive TRAb. RNA extracted from PBMCs served as the sequencing template. CDR3-region Arm-PCR and iRepertoire HTBI primers produced the TCR beta libraries. TCRdb fed the multiplex PCR reads into MiXCR, producing one record per CDR3 protein. The table records some 440,000 distinct CDR3 sequences, about 20% of them present only once.

The specimen comprised peripheral blood mononuclear cells (PBMCs), sampled when the disease was refractory, from a patient treated with antithyroid drugs. The chain joins TRBV15 to TRBJ1-2; weak D call: TRBD1 (5 bases). The sequence was obtained from a female donor with Graves disease. The CDR3 sequence: CATSRTENYGYTF. As DNA, the CDR3 is TGTGCCACCAGCAGGACAGAAAACTATGGCTACACCTTC.